Following are 24 T cell receptor beta chains from one sample sequenced in a study of T cell repertoires in cytomegalovirus infection. No antigen is known for these receptors. Using its own MiXCR run on the reads, TCRdb lists one record per CDR3 protein. The sample includes about half a million distinct CDR3 sequences, 30% to 40% seen only once; the top ten take roughly a sixth. Sequences were derived from cultured PBMCs, sampled from culture after CMV antigen stimulation. The receptors were sampled from a human donor in good health (CMV status not recorded). Some clones in this sample may be carry-over from other donors' samples.

This clonotype was seen ten or more times. CDR3 amino acids: CASSLSGLKNTEAFF. The CDR3 DNA reads TGTGCCAGCAGTTTATCGGGACTGAAGAACACTGAAGCTTTCTTT. This chain links TRBV12-3 or TRBV12-4 with TRBJ1-1, with D perhaps TRBD1 (5 bases). Trimming pared 2 bases from V and 1 base from J, leaving 11 bases between. This CDR3 has 15 residues.

This clonotype was seen many times. The V call is TRBV7-2, the J call TRBJ2-2; D uncertain. V was shortened by 2 bases and J by 0 bases, with 7 bases between the two germline ends. Germline CDR1 reads SGHTA; CDR2 reads FQGNSA. The CDR3 spans 15 residues. The CDR3 reads CASSLWGANTGELFF. CDR3 nucleotide sequence: TGTGCCAGCAGCTTATGGGGTGCGAACACCGGGGAGCTGTTTTTT.

The CDR3 reads CASSSPREGDEQYF. In DNA, the CDR3 is TGTGCCAGCAGTTCCCCCCGGGAGGGGGACGAGCAGTACTTC. The chain couples TRBV6-5 to TRBJ2-7; 8 bases are a match to TRBD2. J gave up 5 bases and V 4 bases, and 7 bases lay outside the gene matches. This CDR3 contains 14 residues. Germline values: CDR1 MNHEY, CDR2 SVGAGI.

This clonotype was recorded at least ten times. The rearrangement uses TRBV7-2 and TRBJ2-5; D unresolved. Per germline, CDR1 SGHTA and CDR2 FQGNSA. Deletions cut 0 bases from V and 2 bases from J, with 7 bases between. The CDR3 has 14 residues. The CDR3 nucleotides are TGTGCCAGCAGCTTAGCTGGGGTTCAAGAGACCCAGTACTTC. It specifies CASSLAGVQETQYF.

This clonotype has a count of ten or more. The J gene is TRBJ1-2, the V gene TRBV7-2; D might be TRBD1 (6 bases). Germline CDR1 and CDR2: SGHTA and FQGNSA. Trimming pared 5 bases from V and 4 bases from J, leaving 17 bases between. The CDR3 covers 15 residues. CDR3 region: CASSLPGGSVYGYTF. The CDR3 DNA sequence: TGTGCCAGCAGCCTTCCCGGGGGCAGCGTCTATGGCTACACCTTC.

The chain has TRBV6-6 and TRBJ2-7; the D gene is possibly TRBD1 (6 bases). V was cut by 0 bases and J by 3 bases, with 12 bases left in between. The CDR3 extends over 15 amino acids. Germline CDR1 is MNHNY and CDR2 is SVGAGI (reference sequence). CDR3 sequence (DNA): TGTGCCAGCAGTTACTCTCTGGACAGAAACTACGAGCAGTACTTC. Translating it yields CASSYSLDRNYEQYF.

This clonotype was seen many times. The chain couples TRBV7-2 to TRBJ2-6; D remains unclear. The ends were cut back, 5 bases at V and 6 bases at J, with 14 bases in the middle. This CDR3 comprises 15 residues. Germline CDR1 is SGHTA and CDR2 is FQGNSA. CDR3 sequence: CASSLSVSLANVLTF. The CDR3 nucleotides are TGTGCCAGCAGCCTCTCAGTCTCTTTGGCCAACGTCCTGACTTTC.

The rearrangement links TRBV6-1 to TRBJ2-6; D remains ambiguous. Germline lookup yields CDR1 MNHNS and CDR2 SASEGT. Trimming left V 6 bases short and J 3 bases short, with 6 bases between. The CDR3 runs 13 residues. CDR3 region: CASREFGANVLTF. The CDR3 DNA reads TGTGCCAGCAGGGAGTTTGGGGCCAACGTCCTGACTTTC.

At least ten counts were recorded for this clonotype. This chain uses TRBV7-6 with TRBJ2-1; D is tentatively TRBD1 or TRBD2 (6 bases each). This CDR3 contains 13 residues. The V gene lost 5 bases and the J gene lost 15 bases, with 20 bases spanning the gap. In germline, CDR1 is SGHVS, CDR2 FNYEAQ. This CDR3 reads CASSLSDVGGLFF. CDR3 DNA sequence: TGTGCCAGCAGCCTCTCAGATGTCGGGGGCCTGTTCTTC.

The genes are TRBV6-2 or TRBV6-3 and TRBJ2-1, with 9 nucleotides matching TRBD2. CDR3 length equals 14 residues. CDR1 is MNHEY, CDR2 SVGEGT, per germline. V was pared by 2 bases and J by 7 bases, with 3 bases of the junction left unmatched. CDR3 region: CASSYAGGPNEQFF. The CDR3 DNA reads TGTGCCAGCAGTTACGCGGGAGGGCCAAATGAGCAGTTCTTC.

Many counts were recorded for this clonotype. The rearrangement links TRBV7-2 to TRBJ1-1, with no clear D. V dropped 2 bases and J dropped 1 base, with 8 bases sitting between them. Germline V gene data show CDR1 as SGHTA and CDR2 as FQGNSA. This CDR3 comprises 14 residues. CDR3 DNA sequence: TGTGCCAGCAGCTTAACCGCGGGGAACACTGAAGCTTTCTTT. Translating it yields CASSLTAGNTEAFF.

This clonotype was counted only a few times. Compared with germline, one end of the junction differs, possibly owing to a read error. The chain is built from TRBV28 and TRBJ2-3, with 8 nucleotides matching TRBD2. CDR1 and CDR2 from the germline V gene are MDHEN and SYDVKM. This CDR3 spans 15 amino acids. CDR3 loop: CATSTAGASTDTQYF. The CDR3 DNA is TGTGCCACCAGTACAGCGGGAGCTAGCACAGATACGCAGTATTTT. The full variable domain, completed using reference TRBV28 and TRBJ2-3, is DVKVTQSSRYLVKRTGEKVFLECVQDMDHENMFWYRQDPGLGLRLIYFSYDVKMKEKGDIPEGYSVSREKKERFSLILESASTNQTSMYLCATSTAGASTDTQYFGPGTRLTVL.

V gene TRBV12-5 combines with J gene TRBJ2-1; 7 positions match TRBD1. With V trimmed by 1 base and J by 6 bases, 9 bases remained unmatched. CDR1 and CDR2 from the germline V gene are LGHNT and FRNRAP. The CDR3 totals 16 residues. This CDR3 is CASGLAPGQTINEQFF. The CDR3 DNA reads as TGTGCTAGTGGTTTGGCCCCGGGACAGACGATCAATGAGCAGTTCTTC. The whole variable domain, remainder taken from reference TRBV12-5 and TRBJ2-1, is DARVTQTPRHKVTEMGQEVTMRCQPILGHNTVFWYRQTMMQGLELLAYFRNRAPLDDSGMPKDRFSAEMPDATLATLKIQPSEPRDSAVYFCASGLAPGQTINEQFFGPGTRLTVL.

This clonotype was counted only a few times. The chain couples TRBV7-8 to TRBJ1-3; possible D gene TRBD1, 5 bases. Trimming removed 8 bases from V and 4 bases from J, with 21 bases in between. The CDR3 contains 16 residues. Germline V gene lookup returns CDR1 SGHVS and CDR2 FQNEAQ. The CDR3 nucleotides are TGTGCCAGCTCCTGGGGGGGAGGCCTCTCCGGAAACACCATATATTTT. It codes for CASSWGGGLSGNTIYF.

This clonotype turned up a few times. The rearrangement uses TRBV7-2 and TRBJ2-1, with 7 bases identical to TRBD2. This CDR3 is 16 amino acids long. The V segment lost 1 base and the J segment 5 bases; nucleotides outside the gene matches: 8. Germline lookup yields CDR1 SGHTA and CDR2 FQGNSA. The CDR3, as DNA: TGTGCCAGCAGCTTAGAGGGACTACCTTTAAACAATGAGCAGTTCTTC. Its translation is CASSLEGLPLNNEQFF.

This clonotype has just a few counts. The chain uses TRBV4-3 and TRBJ1-3, with no clear D. Looked up from germline, CDR1 is LGHNA and CDR2 is YSLEER. Deletions cut 3 bases from V and 0 bases from J, with 15 bases between. The CDR3 is 17 amino acids. The CDR3 region is CASSHSPGGHSGNTIYF. The CDR3 coding sequence is TGCGCCAGCAGCCACTCCCCCGGAGGGCACTCTGGAAACACCATATATTTT.

The genes are TRBV7-9 and TRBJ2-1; TRBD2 is a possible D gene (5 bases). Trimming pared 3 bases from V and 4 bases from J, leaving 7 bases between. Germline CDR1 is SEHNR and CDR2 is FQNEAQ (reference sequence). This CDR3 is built from 13 residues. This chain's CDR3 is CASSLEEYNEQFF. In nucleotides, the CDR3 is TGTGCCAGCAGCTTGGAGGAGTACAATGAGCAGTTCTTC.

This clonotype was seen more than once but under ten times. V usage is TRBV4-3 and J usage is TRBJ1-2; TRBD1 is a possible D gene (5 bases). Germline V gene lookup returns CDR1 LGHNA and CDR2 YSLEER. The ends were cut back, 0 bases at V and 3 bases at J, with 11 bases in the middle. This CDR3 contains 15 residues. CDR3 DNA sequence: TGCGCCAGCAGCCAAGAATCGCGGACACACTATGGCTACACCTTC. This sequence encodes CASSQESRTHYGYTF.

J is TRBJ2-5 and V is TRBV15; D ambiguous. V lost 1 base to trimming and J lost 3 bases, with 9 bases between them. Germline loops: CDR1 LNHNV, CDR2 YYDKDF (reference sequence). This CDR3 spans 14 amino acids. CDR3 amino acids: CATSRVGLEETQYF. CDR3 sequence (DNA): TGTGCCACCAGCAGAGTTGGGCTTGAAGAGACCCAGTACTTC.

This clonotype was counted many times. V gene TRBV7-2 combines with J gene TRBJ2-5; 7 bases line up with TRBD1. CDR3 length: 14 amino acids. Trimming at V came to 5 bases and at J to 2 bases, leaving 5 bases not matched to a gene. The V gene's germline CDR1 is SGHTA and CDR2 FQGNSA. CDR3 in amino acids: CASSLVDRQETQYF. The CDR3 region has the DNA TGTGCCAGCAGCCTAGTGGACAGGCAAGAGACCCAGTACTTC.

CDR3 nucleotides: TGCAGCGTGCCGGGATACACTGAAGCTTTCTTT. This translates into CSVPGYTEAFF. This chain uses TRBV29-1 with TRBJ1-1, with D unresolved. CDR3 size: 11 residues. The germline V gene encodes CDR1 SQVTM and CDR2 ANQGSEA. The V and J ends lost 6 bases and 3 bases respectively, with 8 bases between them.

The chain's CDR3 is CATGTSGGDEQFF. The CDR3 DNA reads as TGCGCCACCGGGACTAGTGGGGGTGATGAGCAGTTCTTC. The chain couples TRBV4-1 to TRBJ2-1; 8 bases are a match to TRBD2. Germline CDR1 and CDR2: MGHRA and YSYEKL. J lost 8 bases, V lost 10 bases, and 10 bases had no gene match. This CDR3 region has 13 residues.

This clonotype occurred many times. The V call is TRBV7-8, the J call TRBJ2-3; D assignment may be TRBD1 or TRBD2 (5 bases each). The germline V and J ends were trimmed by 8 bases and 4 bases, with 16 bases remaining between them. The CDR3 loop spans 14 amino acids. Germline-derived CDR1 and CDR2 are SGHVS and FQNEAQ. DNA of the CDR3: TGTGCCAGCTTGGGGGAGTCGCTCCCAGATACGCAGTATTTT. It encodes CASLGESLPDTQYF.

This clonotype showed up just a few times. This chain connects TRBV10-3 to TRBJ2-2, with D hard to call. Trimming cost V 6 bases and J 1 base, with 3 bases left between them. The CDR3 is 12 residues long. Germline assignment: CDR1 ENHRY and CDR2 SYGVKD. CDR3 sequence: CAIRQNTGELFF. The CDR3 DNA sequence: TGTGCCATCAGGCAGAACACCGGGGAGCTGTTTTTT.